Listed here are 10 T cell receptor beta chains from one sample, sequenced in a study of shared clonotypes between healthy human individuals. Generated by immunoSEQ multiplex PCR, the TCRdb table keeps only in-frame clones and is missing some. The data contain over a million clones, around four fifths of them seen just once; the ten biggest clones take up 1.2% to 1.5%. The specimen sequenced was memory CD4+ T cells sorted from blood. Subset meaning: CD45RA-negative fraction. These receptors all come from a man aged 18 to 29 in good health.

V and J are TRBV11-2 and TRBJ2-7, with TRBD1 as a possible D gene (6 bases). This CDR3 is 14 amino acids long. Germline CDR1 reads SGHAT; CDR2 reads FQNNGV. V dropped 7 bases and J dropped 2 bases, with 15 bases sitting between them. For the CDR3, the DNA is TGTGCCAGCACCCTTAGGACAGCTCCCTACGAGCAGTACTTC. The encoded protein is CASTLRTAPYEQYF.

The chain is built from TRBV2 and TRBJ1-5; possible D gene TRBD1, 5 bases. V lost 4 bases, J lost 1 base, and 14 bases lay in between. The CDR3 has 16 residues. Germline CDR1 SNHLY, CDR2 FYNNEI. CDR3 nucleotides: TGTGCCAGCAGTGCCCTGGGGGTGAGGAGCAATCAGCCCCAGCATTTT. This encodes CASSALGVRSNQPQHF. Full variable domain (missing parts from reference TRBV2 and TRBJ1-5): EPEVTQTPSHQVTQMGQEVILRCVPISNHLYFYWYRQILGQKVEFLVSFYNNEISEKSEIFDDQFSVERPDGSNFTLKIRSTKLEDSAMYFCASSALGVRSNQPQHFGDGTRLSIL.

This clone was recorded at least ten times. The rearrangement uses TRBV30 and TRBJ2-3; no clear D. The CDR3 is 15 residues long. Germline CDR1 is GTSNPN and CDR2 is SVGIG (reference sequence). Between the trimmed V and J ends, which lost 2 bases and 0 bases, there was a span of 12 bases. CDR3 protein: CAWSRAVRSTDTQYF. The CDR3 bases are TGTGCCTGGAGTAGGGCAGTCCGTAGCACAGATACGCAGTATTTT.

The chain employs TRBV7-2 and TRBJ2-3; TRBD2 aligns across 12 bases. V shed 6 bases, J shed 3 bases, and the junction held 7 bases outside the gene matches. Germline CDR1 and CDR2: SGHTA and FQGNSA. The CDR3 extends over 16 amino acids. The CDR3 loop is CASSPGLAGMTDTQYF. The DNA of the CDR3 is TGTGCCAGCAGTCCTGGACTAGCGGGAATGACAGATACGCAGTATTTT.

Only a few counts were recorded for this clone. The gene calls are TRBV5-6 and TRBJ1-4, with D possibly being TRBD1 (6 bases). Trimming took 0 bases from V and 8 from J, leaving 11 bases between them. This CDR3 comprises 14 residues. The germline gives CDR1 SGHDT, CDR2 YYEEEE. The CDR3: CASSLAGVREKLFF. DNA for the CDR3: TGTGCCAGCAGCTTGGCAGGGGTTCGGGAAAAACTGTTTTTT.

Worth noting for this clone: This sequence may be a read error, since a much larger clone differs from it by one base. The sample contains more than one DNA sequence encoding this CDR3. J is TRBJ2-5 and V is TRBV7-3; D not resolved. The CDR3 extends over 13 amino acids. V was clipped by 2 bases and J by 2 bases, with 6 bases between them. In germline, CDR1 is SGHTA, CDR2 FQGTGA. CDR3 in DNA: TGTGCCAGCAGCTTAGGACCGCAAGAGACCCAGTACTTC. Its translation: CASSLGPQETQYF.

This clone was counted only a few times. The chain is built from TRBV5-5 and TRBJ2-5, with D possibly being TRBD1 (5 bases). The CDR3 has 14 residues. Trimming pared 4 bases from V and 2 bases from J, leaving 12 bases between. Germline V gene lookup returns CDR1 SGHKS and CDR2 YYEKEE (reference sequence). The CDR3 DNA is TGTGCCAGCAGCCCCGGCAGGGCTCAAGAGACCCAGTACTTC. This sequence encodes CASSPGRAQETQYF.

Ten or more counts support this clone. This chain connects TRBV9 to TRBJ1-6, with D possibly matching TRBD1 (6 bases). Germline CDR1 SGDLS, CDR2 YYNGEE. V was trimmed by 3 bases and J by 9 bases, leaving 13 bases between them. CDR3 length: 14 residues. The chain's CDR3 is CASSGTYRVSPLHF. The DNA of the CDR3 is TGTGCCAGCAGCGGGACTTACAGGGTTTCACCCCTCCACTTT.

The count of this clone is one. The chain has TRBV30 and TRBJ2-1; D tentatively fits TRBD1 or TRBD2 (5 bases each). Germline CDR1 is GTSNPN and CDR2 is SVGIG (reference sequence). Trimming cost V 0 bases and J 13 bases, with 10 bases left between them. The length of the CDR3 is 11 residues. The CDR3 coding sequence is TGTGCCTGGAGTGTTGGTGGGGGACAGTTCTTC. This sequence encodes CAWSVGGGQFF.

The chain couples TRBV28 to TRBJ2-1; 8 bases map to TRBD2. The CDR3 totals 14 residues. After removal of 3 bases from V and 3 bases from J, the junction contained 1 base not matched to a gene. In germline, CDR1 is MDHEN, CDR2 SYDVKM. The DNA of the CDR3 is TGTGCCAGCAGTTTGGGACTAGTCTACAATGAGCAGTTCTTC. Amino acid sequence: CASSLGLVYNEQFF.